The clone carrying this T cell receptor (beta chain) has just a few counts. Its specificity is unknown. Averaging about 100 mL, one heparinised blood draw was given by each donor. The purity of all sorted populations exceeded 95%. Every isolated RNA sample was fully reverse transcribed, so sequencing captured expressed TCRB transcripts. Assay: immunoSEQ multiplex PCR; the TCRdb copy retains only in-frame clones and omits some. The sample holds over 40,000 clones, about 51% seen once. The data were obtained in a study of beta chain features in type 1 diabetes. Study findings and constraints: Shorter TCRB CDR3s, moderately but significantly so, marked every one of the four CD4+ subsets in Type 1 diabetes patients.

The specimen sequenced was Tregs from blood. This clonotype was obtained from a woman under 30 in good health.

DNA of the CDR3: TGTGCCAGCAGCTTAGGGTTCAGGGGCTGGGTAGGTGAAGCTTTCTTT. This sequence encodes CASSLGFRGWVGEAFF. This sequence joins TRBV7-2 and TRBJ1-1; D may be TRBD1 (6 bases). Germline V CDR1 and CDR2: SGHTA, FQGNSA. Trimming removed 1 base from V and 7 bases from J, with 19 bases in between. The CDR3 loop spans 16 amino acids.